Following are 30 T cell receptor beta chains from one sample sequenced in a study of shared clonotypes between healthy human individuals. The method was immunoSEQ multiplex PCR; TCRdb's version includes in-frame clones alone and lacks a portion of them. There are over 100,000 clones in the sample; 68% occur only once, and roughly 24% lies in the top ten. Material for sequencing was memory CD8+ T cells sorted from blood. Subset denoted: CD45RO+ cells pooled with CCR7-negative TemRA cells. The receptors originated from a woman aged 25-40 years in good health.

This chain uses TRBV5-6 with TRBJ2-1, with a tentative D call TRBD2 (6 bases). The germline gives CDR1 SGHDT, CDR2 YYEEEE. Trimming took off 1 base at V and 4 bases at J, with 12 bases between the two ends. There are 15 residues in the CDR3. In DNA, the CDR3 is TGTGCCAGCAGCTTGTATACTAGCCTATACAATGAGCAGTTCTTC. Protein: CASSLYTSLYNEQFF.

V gene TRBV2 combines with J gene TRBJ2-5; TRBD2 matches at 7 bases. From germline, CDR1 is SNHLY and CDR2 FYNNEI. V shed 4 bases, J shed 4 bases, and the junction held 9 bases outside the gene matches. The CDR3 runs 15 residues. CDR3 DNA sequence: TGTGCCAGCAGTGTACGGCGGGAGTATCGAGAGACCCAGTACTTC. Amino acid sequence: CASSVRREYRETQYF.

This chain links TRBV7-9 with TRBJ1-5, with 9 bases identical to TRBD1. V was pared by 5 bases and J by 0 bases, with 8 bases of the junction left unmatched. Germline assignment: CDR1 SEHNR and CDR2 FQNEAQ (reference sequence). The CDR3 has 17 amino acids. The CDR3 nucleotides read TGTGCCAGCAGCCGAGGCGGACAGGGGTCTAGCAATCAGCCCCAGCATTTT. As protein: CASSRGGQGSSNQPQHF.

V usage is TRBV27 and J usage is TRBJ2-3; 10 bases fit TRBD2. Germline assignment: CDR1 MNHEY and CDR2 SMNVEV (reference sequence). V shed 3 bases and J 3 bases; nucleotides not matched to a gene: 9. This CDR3 region has 17 residues. In DNA form, the CDR3 reads TGTGCCAGCAGTTTGGTTCCTAGCGGGAGTGGGACAGATACGCAGTATTTT. Protein sequence: CASSLVPSGSGTDTQYF.

This clone has a count of ten or more. This chain uses TRBV6-5 with TRBJ1-5, with D perhaps TRBD1 (5 bases). V lost 3 bases to trimming and J lost 3 bases, with 9 bases between them. The CDR3 is made up of 14 amino acids. The germline V gene has CDR1 MNHEY and CDR2 SVGAGI. CDR3 region: CASSYQGPNQPQHF. DNA for the CDR3: TGTGCCAGCAGTTATCAGGGCCCCAATCAGCCCCAGCATTTT.

This chain uses TRBV20-1 with TRBJ2-3; a weak D match, TRBD1 (7 bases). Germline assignment: CDR1 DFQATT and CDR2 SNEGSKA (reference sequence). CDR3 length: 11 amino acids. CDR3 bases: TGCAGGGGACCAGGGGGGGATACGCAGTATTTT. Translation: CRGPGGDTQYF.

The chain uses TRBV28 and TRBJ1-2, with D uncertain. This CDR3 has 12 residues. V was clipped by 3 bases and J by 4 bases, with 6 bases between them. Germline V gene sequence: CDR1 MDHEN, CDR2 SYDVKM. The CDR3 bases are TGTGCCAGCAGTTTTCGATCCTATGGCTACACCTTC. Translating gives CASSFRSYGYTF.

The rearrangement links TRBV28 to TRBJ2-5, with D hard to call. This CDR3 comprises 19 residues. CDR1 and CDR2 (germline): MDHEN, SYDVKM. V was cut by 10 bases and J by 5 bases, with 35 bases left in between. CDR3 loop: CATQRRWIRIPSSRETQYF. CDR3 coding DNA: TGTGCCACCCAGAGGCGGTGGATAAGAATCCCCTCCAGTAGGGAGACCCAGTACTTC.

The chain joins TRBV7-8 to TRBJ1-2; 7 bases fit TRBD1. The CDR3 runs to 14 residues. V shed 5 bases and J 7 bases; nucleotides not matched to a gene: 10. The germline V gene has CDR1 SGHVS and CDR2 FQNEAQ. DNA for the CDR3: TGTGCCAGCAGCACCCCCGGGACAGCCGGTGGCTACACCTTC. It codes for CASSTPGTAGGYTF.

The V and J genes are TRBV19 and TRBJ2-2; D is undetermined. The CDR3 is made up of 13 amino acids. Trimming left V 5 bases short and J 0 bases short, with 4 bases between. CDR1 is LNHDA, CDR2 SQIVND, per germline (reference sequence). CDR3 residues: CASSLANTGELFF. CDR3 coding DNA: TGTGCCAGTAGTCTCGCGAACACCGGGGAGCTGTTTTTT.

V gene TRBV6-5 combines with J gene TRBJ2-7, with a weak D call TRBD1 (6 bases). The CDR3 is made up of 11 amino acids. The germline V gene has CDR1 MNHEY and CDR2 SVGAGI. V shed 7 bases and J shed 5 bases, with 9 bases lying between them. The CDR3 is CASTNRDEQYF. The CDR3 DNA is TGTGCCAGCACCAACAGGGACGAGCAGTACTTC.

The rearrangement joins TRBV7-9 to TRBJ1-4; D is unresolved. With 4 bases removed from V and 0 bases from J, the gap between germline ends came to 15 bases. CDR3 size: 17 residues. The germline V gene encodes CDR1 SEHNR and CDR2 FQNEAQ (reference sequence). In DNA form, the CDR3 reads TGTGCCAGCAGCTCAATCCTAACCCTAGCAACTAATGAAAAACTGTTTTTT. Encoded protein: CASSSILTLATNEKLFF.

The J gene is TRBJ2-7, the V gene TRBV30; 7 bases map to TRBD2. CDR1 and CDR2 from the germline V gene are GTSNPN and SVGIG (reference sequence). V lost 0 bases to trimming and J lost 0 bases; unmatched junction nucleotides: 11. The CDR3 is made up of 17 amino acids. CDR3: CAWSVNYAGTNSYEQYF. In DNA, the CDR3 is TGTGCCTGGAGTGTTAATTATGCCGGGACTAACTCCTACGAGCAGTACTTC.

This chain links TRBV28 with TRBJ2-7, with D possibly being TRBD2 (5 bases). Germline loops: CDR1 MDHEN, CDR2 SYDVKM. There are 16 residues in the CDR3. V was shortened by 1 base and J by 3 bases, with 16 bases between the two germline ends. In nucleotides, the CDR3 is TGTGCCAGCAGTTTATCCGCTGAGGCGGCGGGCTACGAGCAGTACTTC. This codes for CASSLSAEAAGYEQYF. Using reference TRBV28 and TRBJ2-7 for the parts outside the CDR3, the full variable domain is DVKVTQSSRYLVKRTGEKVFLECVQDMDHENMFWYRQDPGLGLRLIYFSYDVKMKEKGDIPEGYSVSREKKERFSLILESASTNQTSMYLCASSLSAEAAGYEQYFGPGTRLTVT.

This chain links TRBV11-2 with TRBJ2-1; D may correspond to TRBD1 or TRBD2 (5 bases each). Trimming pared 5 bases from V and 7 bases from J, leaving 21 bases between. The length of the CDR3 is 16 residues. Germline V lookup: CDR1 SGHAT, CDR2 FQNNGV. Here the CDR3 reads CASSVFAGTRINEQFF. CDR3 coding DNA: TGTGCCAGCAGCGTCTTTGCCGGGACGAGGATAAATGAGCAGTTCTTC.

The rearrangement uses TRBV4-1 and TRBJ2-3; D not resolved. With 1 base removed from V and 2 bases from J, the gap between germline ends came to 7 bases. The CDR3 runs 14 residues. The germline V gene has CDR1 MGHRA and CDR2 YSYEKL. The chain's CDR3 is CASSQGDDTDTQYF. The CDR3 bases are TGCGCCAGCAGCCAAGGCGACGACACAGATACGCAGTATTTT.

This clone has only a few counts. The chain uses TRBV30 and TRBJ2-2, with TRBD2 as a possible D gene (6 bases). Looked up from germline, CDR1 is GTSNPN and CDR2 is SVGIG (reference sequence). The CDR3 totals 13 residues. Trimming pared 7 bases from V and 8 bases from J, leaving 17 bases between. As DNA, the CDR3 is TGTGCCTTAGACGGGGGAAAGACTGGGGAGCTGTTTTTT. Encoded protein: CALDGGKTGELFF. The complete variable domain, with remaining parts taken from reference TRBV30 and TRBJ2-2, reads SQTIHQWPATLVQPVGSPLSLECTVEGTSNPNLYWYRQAAGRGLQLLFYSVGIGQISSEVPQNLSASRPQDRQFILSSKKLLLSDSGFYLCALDGGKTGELFFGEGSRLTVL.

Concerning this clone itself: One junction end disagrees with the germline gene, perhaps due to a read error. This chain connects TRBV27 to TRBJ2-7; D is possibly TRBD2 (6 bases). Per germline, CDR1 MNHEY and CDR2 SMNVEV (reference sequence). The CDR3 runs 15 residues. The DNA for the CDR3 is TGTGCCAGCAGTTTATCCGGCGGGACCTCCAACGAGCAGTACTTC. Protein sequence: CASSLSGGTSNEQYF.

V is TRBV9 and J is TRBJ1-1; D perhaps matches TRBD1 (5 bases). The CDR3 extends over 16 amino acids. Germline V gene lookup returns CDR1 SGDLS and CDR2 YYNGEE. V was cut by 5 bases and J by 5 bases, with 22 bases left in between. The CDR3 DNA is TGTGCCAGCAGAGACTCCGCAGGGAAGGGTCGGACTGAAGCTTTCTTT. It specifies CASRDSAGKGRTEAFF. The full variable domain, in which reference TRBV9 and TRBJ1-1 provide the parts outside the CDR3, is DSGVTQTPKHLITATGQRVTLRCSPRSGDLSVYWYQQSLDQGLQFLIQYYNGEERAKGNILERFSAQQFPDLHSELNLSSLELGDSALYFCASRDSAGKGRTEAFFGQGTRLTVV.

V and J are TRBV7-3 and TRBJ2-1; TRBD2 agrees at 8 bases. Germline CDR1 and CDR2: SGHTA and FQGTGA. The junction had 12 bases not matched to a gene; V was cut back by 1 base and J by 7 bases. This CDR3 region has 17 residues. The CDR3 region has the DNA TGTGCCAGCAGCTTAATGGCTAGCGGGCCTCCTAGAAATGAGCAGTTCTTC. It encodes CASSLMASGPPRNEQFF.

This chain connects TRBV6-6 to TRBJ1-1, with TRBD1 as a possible D gene (5 bases). The CDR3 extends over 14 amino acids. CDR1 is MNHNY and CDR2 is SVGAGI in the germline V gene (reference sequence). Trimming took off 5 bases at V and 1 base at J, with 11 bases between the two ends. Here the CDR3 reads CASSPGGENTEAFF. CDR3 nucleotide sequence: TGTGCCAGCAGTCCCGGAGGGGAGAACACTGAAGCTTTCTTT.

The rearrangement links TRBV6-1 to TRBJ2-1; no clear D gene. Germline values: CDR1 MNHNS, CDR2 SASEGT. Deletions cut 3 bases from V and 7 bases from J, with 10 bases between. The CDR3 sequence is 13 residues long. The CDR3 loop is CASSDIAWNEQFF. The CDR3 nucleotides read TGTGCCAGCAGTGACATAGCTTGGAATGAGCAGTTCTTC.

The chain is built from TRBV28 and TRBJ1-2; 7 bases align to TRBD1. There are 14 residues in the CDR3. Looked up from germline, CDR1 is MDHEN and CDR2 is SYDVKM. The trim removed 6 bases at V and 6 bases at J, leaving 10 bases unmatched. The CDR3 nucleotides read TGTGCCAGCAGCCCCGGGACAGTTGCTGATGGCTACACCTTC. Encoded protein: CASSPGTVADGYTF.

The chain links TRBV6-1 to TRBJ1-2; unclear D gene. Germline lookup yields CDR1 MNHNS and CDR2 SASEGT. V lost 3 bases and J 1 base, leaving 21 bases between the germline ends. The CDR3 length is 18 residues. The CDR3 DNA reads TGTGCCAGCAGTGATTTAGGCTTCGGTTTACTAATTAACTATGGCTACACCTTC. Encoded protein: CASSDLGFGLLINYGYTF.

The chain uses TRBV4-1 and TRBJ2-1, with D uncertain. Per the germline V gene, CDR1 is MGHRA and CDR2 is YSYEKL. The CDR3 contains 14 residues. V lost 1 base, J lost 9 bases, and 13 bases lay in between. CDR3 DNA: TGCGCCAGCAGCCAAGCGTGGCTAGATGGTGAGCAGTTCTTC. Translating gives CASSQAWLDGEQFF.

This clone was seen ten or more times. This chain links TRBV11-2 with TRBJ2-1; possibly TRBD1 or TRBD2 for D (5 bases each). The CDR3 extends over 16 amino acids. CDR1 is SGHAT, CDR2 FQNNGV, per germline. The V gene lost 5 bases and the J gene lost 3 bases, with 17 bases spanning the gap. The CDR3 loop reads CASSPQGAGDYNEQFF. Written as DNA, the CDR3 is TGTGCCAGCAGCCCGCAGGGCGCGGGTGACTACAATGAGCAGTTCTTC.

V and J are TRBV25-1 and TRBJ2-7; D is perhaps TRBD1 (6 bases). This CDR3 contains 14 residues. The germline V and J ends were trimmed by 5 bases and 2 bases, with 13 bases remaining between them. The germline CDR1 and CDR2 sequences are MGHDK and SYGVNS. CDR3 DNA: TGTGCCAGCAGTAAGACAGGATTCCCCTACGAGCAGTACTTC. It is translated as CASSKTGFPYEQYF.

CDR3 residues: CASSYSMATGELFF. DNA for the CDR3: TGTGCCAGCAGTTACTCGATGGCAACCGGGGAGCTGTTTTTT. The rearrangement joins TRBV6-5 to TRBJ2-2, with D unresolved. CDR3 length: 14 amino acids. Trimming pared 0 bases from V and 5 bases from J, leaving 7 bases between. Germline-derived CDR1 and CDR2 are MNHEY and SVGAGI.

This clone was recorded at least ten times. This sequence joins TRBV7-8 and TRBJ2-7, with 7 bases identical to TRBD2. The CDR3 runs to 16 residues. Germline V CDR1 and CDR2: SGHVS, FQNEAQ. V shed 2 bases, J shed 6 bases, and the junction held 13 bases outside the gene matches. CDR3 coding DNA: TGTGCCAGCAGCTTACTTGCGGGAGTAGGGGTGGGCGAGCAGTACTTC. Amino acid sequence: CASSLLAGVGVGEQYF.

This chain joins TRBV29-1 and TRBJ1-1; tentatively, D is TRBD1 (5 bases). The CDR3 contains 11 residues. Trimming took 2 bases from V and 10 from J, leaving 11 bases between them. Per the germline V gene, CDR1 is SQVTM and CDR2 is ANQGSEA. DNA for the CDR3: TGCAGCGTTGAATTGGGGGTCGGAGCTTTCTTT. This encodes CSVELGVGAFF.